The T cell receptor beta chain described here comes from a study of T cell responses to AZD1222 COVID-19 vaccine. Study-level results: Donors in the cohort were predominantly white British and more often female, and clonal diversity was possibly underestimated. At 160-218 and 743-854, vaccine-associated CD4 TCRs were dominant, and they spanned spike. Baseline testing showed seropositivity in only five to seven AZD1222 recipients.

V dropped 3 bases and J dropped 7; count of bases not matched to a gene: 10. The CDR3 is 14 residues long. Germline-derived CDR1 and CDR2 are SQVTM and ANQGSEA. About this clone itself: Its antigen is still unknown.

Pooling covered second doses at about 4 or about 12 weeks. Produced via immunoSEQ multiplex PCR; TCRdb's table is partial and in-frame only. The data contain about 150,000 clones, about nine tenths of them singletons. The receptor was derived from an adult who received the AZD1222 COVID-19 vaccine. Sample: peripheral blood, taken 28 days after the second AZD1222 dose. The V call is TRBV29-1, the J call TRBJ1-2; 8 bases map to TRBD1. CDR3 nucleotide sequence: TGCAGCGTTGATGGCCAGGGGGCTTTTGGTGGCTACACCTTC. Amino acids: CSVDGQGAFGGYTF. Combining the CDR3 with reference TRBV29-1 and TRBJ1-2 gives the whole variable domain SAVISQKPSRDICQRGTSLTIQCQVDSQVTMMFWYRQQPGQSLTLIATANQGSEATYESGFVIDKFPISRPNLTFSTLTVSNMSPEDSSIYLCSVDGQGAFGGYTFGSGTRLTVV.